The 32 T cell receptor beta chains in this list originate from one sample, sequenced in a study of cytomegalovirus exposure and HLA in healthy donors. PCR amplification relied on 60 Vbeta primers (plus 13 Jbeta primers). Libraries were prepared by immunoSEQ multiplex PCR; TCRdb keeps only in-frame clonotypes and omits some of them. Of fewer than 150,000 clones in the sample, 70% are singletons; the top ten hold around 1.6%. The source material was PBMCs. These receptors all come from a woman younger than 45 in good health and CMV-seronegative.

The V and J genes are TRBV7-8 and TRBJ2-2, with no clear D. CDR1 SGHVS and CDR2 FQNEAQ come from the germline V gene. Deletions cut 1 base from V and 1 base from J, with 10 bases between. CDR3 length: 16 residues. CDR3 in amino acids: CASSLESGLNTGELFF. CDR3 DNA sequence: TGTGCCAGCAGCTTAGAGTCCGGGTTGAACACCGGGGAGCTGTTTTTT.

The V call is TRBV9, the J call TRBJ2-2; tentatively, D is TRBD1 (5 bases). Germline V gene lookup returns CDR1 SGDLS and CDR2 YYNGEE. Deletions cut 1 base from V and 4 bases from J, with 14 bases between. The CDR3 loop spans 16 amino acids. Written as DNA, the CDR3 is TGTGCCAGCAGCGTATTATCAGGGATCTCCACCGGGGAGCTGTTTTTT. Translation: CASSVLSGISTGELFF.

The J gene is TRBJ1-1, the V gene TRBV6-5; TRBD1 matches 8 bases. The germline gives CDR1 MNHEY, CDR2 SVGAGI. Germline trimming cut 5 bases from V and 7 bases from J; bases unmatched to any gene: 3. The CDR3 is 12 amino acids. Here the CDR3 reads CASSIDRGEAFF. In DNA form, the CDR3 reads TGTGCCAGCAGTATAGACAGGGGTGAAGCTTTCTTT.

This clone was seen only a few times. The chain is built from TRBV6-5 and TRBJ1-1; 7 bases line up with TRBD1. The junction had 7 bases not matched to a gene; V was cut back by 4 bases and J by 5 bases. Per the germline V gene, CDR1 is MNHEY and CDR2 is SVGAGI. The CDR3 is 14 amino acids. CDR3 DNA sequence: TGTGCCAGCAGTTCCAGGGGGGAGAAGACTGAAGCTTTCTTT. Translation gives CASSSRGEKTEAFF.

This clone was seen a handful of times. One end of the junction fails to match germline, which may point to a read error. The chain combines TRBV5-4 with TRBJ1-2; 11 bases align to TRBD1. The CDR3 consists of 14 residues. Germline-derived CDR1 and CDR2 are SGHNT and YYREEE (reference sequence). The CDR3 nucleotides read TGCGCCAGCAGCCGAGGACAGGGGGCCTATGGCTACACCTTC. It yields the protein CASSRGQGAYGYTF.

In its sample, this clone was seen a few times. CDR3: CASSPTRYPYNEQFF. The CDR3 nucleotides read TGTGCCAGCTCACCAACGAGGTATCCCTACAATGAGCAGTTCTTC. The chain links TRBV18 to TRBJ2-1; D call uncertain. This CDR3 comprises 15 residues. CDR1 KGHSH and CDR2 LQKENI come from the germline V gene. The V gene lost 2 bases and the J gene lost 2 bases, with 10 bases spanning the gap. Complete variable domain (other parts from reference TRBV18 and TRBJ2-1): NAGVMQNPRHLVRRRGQEARLRCSPMKGHSHVYWYRQLPEEGLKFMVYLQKENIIDESGMPKERFSAEFPKEGPSILRIQQVVRGDSAAYFCASSPTRYPYNEQFFGPGTRLTVL.

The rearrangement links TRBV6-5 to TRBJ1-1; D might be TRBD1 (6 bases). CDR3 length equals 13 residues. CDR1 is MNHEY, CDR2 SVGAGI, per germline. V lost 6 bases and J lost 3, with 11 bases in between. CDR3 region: CASRPRGYTEAFF. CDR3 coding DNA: TGTGCCAGCAGACCCAGGGGTTACACTGAAGCTTTCTTT.

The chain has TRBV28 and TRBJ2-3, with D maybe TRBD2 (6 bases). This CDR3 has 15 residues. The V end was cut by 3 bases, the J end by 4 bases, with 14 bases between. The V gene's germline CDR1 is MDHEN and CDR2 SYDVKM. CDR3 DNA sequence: TGTGCCAGCAGTTTTTATGGGCGGGGAGCAGATACGCAGTATTTT. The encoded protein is CASSFYGRGADTQYF.

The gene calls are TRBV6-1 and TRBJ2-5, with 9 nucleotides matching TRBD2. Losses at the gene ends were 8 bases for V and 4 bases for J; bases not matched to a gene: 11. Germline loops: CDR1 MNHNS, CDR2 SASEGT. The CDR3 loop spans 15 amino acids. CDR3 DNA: TGTGCCAGCTGGGCGGGAGGGCCGAGGGCAGAGACCCAGTACTTC. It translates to CASWAGGPRAETQYF.

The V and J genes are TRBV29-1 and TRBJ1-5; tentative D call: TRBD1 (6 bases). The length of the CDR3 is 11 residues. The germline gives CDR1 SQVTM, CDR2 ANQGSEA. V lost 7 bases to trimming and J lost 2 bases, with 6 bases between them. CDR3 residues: CSDRGNQPQHF. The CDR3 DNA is TGCAGCGACAGGGGCAATCAGCCCCAGCATTTT.

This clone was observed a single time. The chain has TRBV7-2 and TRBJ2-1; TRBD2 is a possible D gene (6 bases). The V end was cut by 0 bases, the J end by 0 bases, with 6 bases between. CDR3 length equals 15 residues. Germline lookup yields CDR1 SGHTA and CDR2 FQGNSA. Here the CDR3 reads CASSLATSSYNEQFF. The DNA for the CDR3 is TGTGCCAGCAGCTTAGCGACTAGCTCCTACAATGAGCAGTTCTTC.

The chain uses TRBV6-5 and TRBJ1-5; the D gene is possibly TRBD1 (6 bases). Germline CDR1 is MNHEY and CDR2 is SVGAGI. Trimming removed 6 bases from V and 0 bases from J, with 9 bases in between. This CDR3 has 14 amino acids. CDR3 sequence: CASRLDSSNQPQHF. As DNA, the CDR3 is TGTGCCAGCAGACTGGACAGTAGCAATCAGCCCCAGCATTTT.

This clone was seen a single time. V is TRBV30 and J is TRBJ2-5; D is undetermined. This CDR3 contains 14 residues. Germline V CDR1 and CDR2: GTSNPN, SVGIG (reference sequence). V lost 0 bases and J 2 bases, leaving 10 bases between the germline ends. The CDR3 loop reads CAWSVVAEQETQYF. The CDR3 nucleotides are TGTGCCTGGAGTGTAGTGGCGGAACAAGAGACCCAGTACTTC.

The CDR3 spells CASSEVENTIYF. The CDR3 DNA reads TGTGCCAGCAGTGAGGTAGAAAACACCATATATTTT. The chain is built from TRBV6-5 and TRBJ1-3; D is unresolved. V was clipped by 5 bases and J by 6 bases, with 8 bases between them. The CDR3 totals 12 residues. CDR1 MNHEY and CDR2 SVGAGI come from the germline V gene.

In nucleotides, the CDR3 is TGTGCCAGCTCACCTTCCCTGGGGGGAGAGACCCAGTACTTC. This gives the protein CASSPSLGGETQYF. This sequence joins TRBV18 and TRBJ2-5; D might be TRBD2 (6 bases). Trimming cost V 3 bases and J 4 bases, with 12 bases left between them. This CDR3 comprises 14 residues. Germline CDR1 and CDR2: KGHSH and LQKENI.

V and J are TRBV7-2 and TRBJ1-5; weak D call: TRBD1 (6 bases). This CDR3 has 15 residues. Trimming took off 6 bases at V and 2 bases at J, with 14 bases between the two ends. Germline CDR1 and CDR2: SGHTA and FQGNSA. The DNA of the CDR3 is TGTGCCAGCAGTCCGCAGGGGATGGGCAATCAGCCCCAGCATTTT. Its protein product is CASSPQGMGNQPQHF.

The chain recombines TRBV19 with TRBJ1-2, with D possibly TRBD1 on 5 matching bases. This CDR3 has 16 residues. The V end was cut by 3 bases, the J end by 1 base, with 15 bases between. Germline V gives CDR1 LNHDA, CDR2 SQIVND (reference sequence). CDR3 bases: TGTGCCAGTAGTATCAGGGACTCTGCCCATAACTATGGCTACACCTTC. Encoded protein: CASSIRDSAHNYGYTF.

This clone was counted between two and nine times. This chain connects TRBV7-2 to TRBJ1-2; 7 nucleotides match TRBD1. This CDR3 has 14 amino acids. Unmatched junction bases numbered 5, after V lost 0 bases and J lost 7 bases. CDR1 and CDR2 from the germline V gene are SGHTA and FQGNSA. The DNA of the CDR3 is TGTGCCAGCAGCTTAGCAGGACAGGCCCCTGGCTACACCTTC. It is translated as CASSLAGQAPGYTF.

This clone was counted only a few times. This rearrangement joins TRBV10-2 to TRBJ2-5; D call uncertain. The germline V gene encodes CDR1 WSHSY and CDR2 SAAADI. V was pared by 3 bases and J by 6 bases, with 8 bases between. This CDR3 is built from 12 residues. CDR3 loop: CASSDWRKTQYF. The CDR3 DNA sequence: TGCGCCAGCAGTGACTGGCGGAAGACCCAGTACTTC.

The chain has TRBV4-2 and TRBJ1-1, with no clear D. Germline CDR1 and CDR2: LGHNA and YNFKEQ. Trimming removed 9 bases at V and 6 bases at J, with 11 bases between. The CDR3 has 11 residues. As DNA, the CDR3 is TGTGCCAGTAAGAACAGTGCTGAAGCTTTCTTT. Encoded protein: CASKNSAEAFF.

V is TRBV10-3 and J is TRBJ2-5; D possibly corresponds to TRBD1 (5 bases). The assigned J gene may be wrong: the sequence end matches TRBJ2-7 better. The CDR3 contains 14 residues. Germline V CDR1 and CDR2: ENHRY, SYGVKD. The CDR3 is CAIGDLDTSYEQYF. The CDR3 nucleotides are TGTGCCATCGGGGATCTGGACACTTCCTACGAGCAGTACTTC.

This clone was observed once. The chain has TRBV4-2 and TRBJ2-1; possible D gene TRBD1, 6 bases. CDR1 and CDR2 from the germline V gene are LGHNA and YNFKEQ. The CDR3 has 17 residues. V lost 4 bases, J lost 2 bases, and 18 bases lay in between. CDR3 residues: CASSPSEGQRTYNEQFF. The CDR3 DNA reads TGTGCCAGCAGCCCCAGTGAAGGACAGAGGACCTACAATGAGCAGTTCTTC.

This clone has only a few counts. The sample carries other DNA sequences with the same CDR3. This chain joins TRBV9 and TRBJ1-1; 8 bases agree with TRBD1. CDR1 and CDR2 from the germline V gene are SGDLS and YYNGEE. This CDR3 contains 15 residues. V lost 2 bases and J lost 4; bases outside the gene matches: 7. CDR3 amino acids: CASSVATGGGTEAFF. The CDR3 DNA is TGTGCCAGCAGCGTTGCTACAGGGGGTGGCACTGAAGCTTTCTTT.

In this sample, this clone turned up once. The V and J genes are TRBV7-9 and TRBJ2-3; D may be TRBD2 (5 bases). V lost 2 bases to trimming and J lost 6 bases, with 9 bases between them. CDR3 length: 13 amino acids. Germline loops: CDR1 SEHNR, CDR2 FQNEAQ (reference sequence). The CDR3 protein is CASSLREQDTQYF. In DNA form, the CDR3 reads TGTGCCAGCAGCTTACGGGAACAGGATACGCAGTATTTT. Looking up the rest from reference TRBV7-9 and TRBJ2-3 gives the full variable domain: DTGVSQNPRHKITKRGQNVTFRCDPISEHNRLYWYRQTLGQGPEFLTYFQNEAQLEKSRLLSDRFSAERPKGSFSTLEIQRTEQGDSAMYLCASSLREQDTQYFGPGTRLTVL.

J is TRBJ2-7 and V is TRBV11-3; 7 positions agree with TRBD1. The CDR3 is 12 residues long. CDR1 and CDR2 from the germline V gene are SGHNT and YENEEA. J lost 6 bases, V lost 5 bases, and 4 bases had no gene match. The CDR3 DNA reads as TGTGCCAGCAGCGCTGACAGGGCCGAGCAGTACTTC. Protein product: CASSADRAEQYF. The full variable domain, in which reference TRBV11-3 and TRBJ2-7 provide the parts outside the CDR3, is EAGVVQSPRYKIIEKKQPVAFWCNPISGHNTLYWYLQNLGQGPELLIRYENEEAVDDSQLPKDRFSAERLKGVDSTLKIQPAELGDSAVYLCASSADRAEQYFGPGTRLTVT.

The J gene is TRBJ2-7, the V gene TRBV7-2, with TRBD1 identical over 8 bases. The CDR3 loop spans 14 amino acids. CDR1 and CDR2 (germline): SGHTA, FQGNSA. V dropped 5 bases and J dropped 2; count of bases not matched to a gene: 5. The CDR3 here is CASSRDRGAYEQYV. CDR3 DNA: TGTGCCAGCAGCAGAGACAGGGGCGCCTACGAGCAGTACGTC.

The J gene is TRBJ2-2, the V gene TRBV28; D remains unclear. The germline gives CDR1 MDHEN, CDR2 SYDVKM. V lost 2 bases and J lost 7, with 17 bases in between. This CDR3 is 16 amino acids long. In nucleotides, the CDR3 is TGTGCCAGCAGTTTAAGGTCAGGCCTCACCGTCGGGGAGCTGTTTTTT. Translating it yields CASSLRSGLTVGELFF.

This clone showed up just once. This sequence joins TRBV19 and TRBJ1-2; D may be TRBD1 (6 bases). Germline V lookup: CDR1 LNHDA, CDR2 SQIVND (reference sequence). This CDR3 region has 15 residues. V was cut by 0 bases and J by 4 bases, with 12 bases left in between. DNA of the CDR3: TGTGCCAGTAGTATAGAGGCAGGGGACGGCTATGGCTACACCTTC. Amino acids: CASSIEAGDGYGYTF.

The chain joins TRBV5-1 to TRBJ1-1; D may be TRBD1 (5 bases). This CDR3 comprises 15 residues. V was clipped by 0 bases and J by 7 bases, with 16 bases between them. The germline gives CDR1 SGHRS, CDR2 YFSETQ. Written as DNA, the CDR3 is TGCGCCAGCAGCTTGGAGGGCGGCGGGGGATATGAAGCTTTCTTT. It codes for CASSLEGGGGYEAFF.

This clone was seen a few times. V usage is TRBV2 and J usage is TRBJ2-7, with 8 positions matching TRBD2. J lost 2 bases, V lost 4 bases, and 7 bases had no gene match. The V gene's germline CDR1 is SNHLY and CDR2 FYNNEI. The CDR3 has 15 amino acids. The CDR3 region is CASSGSGSPTYEQYF. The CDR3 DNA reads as TGTGCCAGCAGTGGGAGCGGGAGCCCAACCTACGAGCAGTACTTC.

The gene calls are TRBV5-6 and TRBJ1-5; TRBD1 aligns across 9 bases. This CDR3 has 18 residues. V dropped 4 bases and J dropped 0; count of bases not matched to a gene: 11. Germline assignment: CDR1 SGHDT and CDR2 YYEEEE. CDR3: CASSLGQGKVYSNQPQHF. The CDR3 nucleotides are TGTGCCAGCAGCCTTGGACAGGGGAAGGTCTATAGCAATCAGCCCCAGCATTTT.

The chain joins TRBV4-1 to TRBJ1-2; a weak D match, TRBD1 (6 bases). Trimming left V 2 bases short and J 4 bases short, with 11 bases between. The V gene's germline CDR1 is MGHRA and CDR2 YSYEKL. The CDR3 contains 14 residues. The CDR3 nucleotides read TGCGCCAGCAGCCAATCACTGGGGGCCTATGGCTACACCTTC. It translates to CASSQSLGAYGYTF.